The 2 T cell receptor beta chains in this list originate from one sample, sequenced in a study of Graves' ophthalmopathy and Graves' hyperthyroidism. RNA transcripts yielded amplified TCR beta CDR3 regions. HTBI primers were employed in first-round RT-PCR, then a second-round multiplex PCR followed. TCRdb reprocessed the multiplex PCR reads via MiXCR and lists one record per CDR3 protein. In the table there are 400,000 to 500,000 distinct CDR3 sequences, 21% of which are singletons. Sample: peripheral blood. These receptors all stem from a woman under 30 with stable Graves' hyperthyroidism.

This chain joins TRBV28 and TRBJ2-5; 7 positions agree with TRBD1. Germline CDR1 and CDR2: MDHEN and SYDVKM. The CDR3 is made up of 17 amino acids. Trimming at V came to 5 bases and at J to 2 bases, leaving 14 bases not matched to a gene. CDR3 loop: CASSPDRTPGPQETQYF. CDR3 DNA: TGTGCCAGCAGTCCGGACAGGACCCCTGGGCCACAAGAGACCCAGTACTTC.

There are many counts of this clonotype. This chain's CDR3 is CATRGVRANTEAFF. In DNA, the CDR3 is TGTGCCACTCGAGGCGTGAGGGCTAACACTGAAGCTTTCTTT. V usage is TRBV6-1 and J usage is TRBJ1-1; D is uncertain. The germline V gene encodes CDR1 MNHNS and CDR2 SASEGT. This CDR3 has 14 amino acids. The V and J ends lost 10 bases and 2 bases respectively, with 17 bases between them.